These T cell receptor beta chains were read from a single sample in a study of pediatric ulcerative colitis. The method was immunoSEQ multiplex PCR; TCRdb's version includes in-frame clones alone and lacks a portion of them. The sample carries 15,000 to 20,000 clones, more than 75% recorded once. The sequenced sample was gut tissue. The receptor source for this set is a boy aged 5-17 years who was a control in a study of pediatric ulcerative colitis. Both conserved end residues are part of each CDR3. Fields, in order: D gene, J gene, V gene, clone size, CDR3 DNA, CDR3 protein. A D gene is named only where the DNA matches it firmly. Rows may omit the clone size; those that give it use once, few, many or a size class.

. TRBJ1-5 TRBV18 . TGTGCCAGCTCCCGGTCGTATAGCAATCAGCCCCAGCATTTT CASSRSYSNQPQHF
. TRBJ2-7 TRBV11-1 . TGTGCCAGCAGCCTCAGGGTTAGCGAGCAGTACTTC CASSLRVSEQYF
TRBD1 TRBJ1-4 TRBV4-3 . TGCGCCAGCAGCCGGGACAGGGGCGGTGAAAAACTGTTTTTT CASSRDRGGEKLFF
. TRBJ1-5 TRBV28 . TGTGCCACCGTTGAGGGGCGGGATCAGCCCCAGCATTTT CATVEGRDQPQHF
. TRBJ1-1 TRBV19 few TGTGCCAGTAGTATTGTGTCAGGGGATTCGGCGGTTGAAGCTTTCTTT CASSIVSGDSAVEAFF
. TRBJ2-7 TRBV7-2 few TGTGCCAGCAGCTTATCTCGACAGGCCTACGAGCAGTACTTC CASSLSRQAYEQYF
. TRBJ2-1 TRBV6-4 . TGTGCCAGCAGTGACAGTCCGACAGGGATCAGGAGGGGCAATGAGCAGTTCTTC CASSDSPTGIRRGNEQFF
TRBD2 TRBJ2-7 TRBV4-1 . TGCGCCAGCAGCCAAGTGCAAAGCGGGAAAGGGTACGAGCAGTACTTC CASSQVQSGKGYEQYF
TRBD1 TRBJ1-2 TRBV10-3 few TGTGCCATACTGACAGGGGGCGGGTATGGCTACACCTTC CAILTGGGYGYTF
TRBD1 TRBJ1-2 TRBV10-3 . TGTGCCATCAGTCCCGGGACAGGCTATGGCTACACCTTC CAISPGTGYGYTF
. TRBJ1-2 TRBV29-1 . TGCAGCGTGCGAACAGGGCCTGGCTACACCTTC CSVRTGPGYTF
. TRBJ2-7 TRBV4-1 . TGCGCCAGCAGCACTCGGACATTCTACGAGCAGTACTTC CASSTRTFYEQYF
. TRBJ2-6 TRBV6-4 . TGTGCCAGCAGTGACTCCGGTAGCTCTGGGGCCAACGTCCTGACTTTC CASSDSGSSGANVLTF
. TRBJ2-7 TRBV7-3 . TGTGCCAGCAGCTTAATGGCAGGGAACGAGCAGTACTTC CASSLMAGNEQYF
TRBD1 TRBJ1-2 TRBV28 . TGTGCCAGCAGTTCCCAGACAGGGGCTAACTATGGCTACACCTTC CASSSQTGANYGYTF
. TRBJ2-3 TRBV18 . TGTGCCAGCTCAATGCGACAGGACACAGATACGCAGTATTTT CASSMRQDTDTQYF
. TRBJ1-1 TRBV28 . TGTGCCAGCAGGTCCCCAGATGGGGGCACTGAAGCTTTCTTT CASRSPDGGTEAFF
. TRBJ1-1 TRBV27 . TGTGCCAGCTCCCTAGACAGATTGAACACTGAAGCTTTCTTT CASSLDRLNTEAFF
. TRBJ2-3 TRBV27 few TGTGCCAGCAGTTTCGGACTGTTAGGGGGGACGCAGTATTTT CASSFGLLGGTQYF
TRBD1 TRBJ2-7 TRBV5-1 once TGCGCCAGCAGCCTGGGGCTCGGGACAGTCTACGAGCAGTACTTC CASSLGLGTVYEQYF
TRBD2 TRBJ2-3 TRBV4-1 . TGCGCCAGCAGCCAAGAGTTAGGCGGGAGGGCCACAGATACGCAGTATTTT CASSQELGGRATDTQYF
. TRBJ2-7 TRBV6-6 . TGTGCCAGCAGTTTTACCTACGAGCAGTACTTC CASSFTYEQYF
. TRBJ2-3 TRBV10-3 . TGTGCCATCAGTGTCGGGGCAGCAGATACGCAGTATTTT CAISVGAADTQYF
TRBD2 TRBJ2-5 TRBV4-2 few TGTGCCAGCAGCCAAGATGGGACTAGCGGGCTTGCCGGAGAGACCCAGTACTTC CASSQDGTSGLAGETQYF
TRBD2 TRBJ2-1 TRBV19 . TGTGCCAGTAGCATCGGGACTAGCGGGACCTACAATGAGCAGTTCTTC CASSIGTSGTYNEQFF
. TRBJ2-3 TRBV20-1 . TGCAGTGCTAGCGGGACAGATACGCAGTATTTT CSASGTDTQYF
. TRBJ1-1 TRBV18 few TGTGCCAGCTCACCGGCAGTAAATGAAGCTTTCTTT CASSPAVNEAFF
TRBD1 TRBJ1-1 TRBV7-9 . TGTGCCAGCAGCTTAGGGACAGGGGACACTGAAGCTTTCTTT CASSLGTGDTEAFF
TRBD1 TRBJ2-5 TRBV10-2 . TGCGCCAGCAGTGAGTGGACAGGCAGACAAGAGACCCAGTACTTC CASSEWTGRQETQYF
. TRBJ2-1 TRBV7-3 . TGTGCCAGCAGCTTAACATCGACATTCAATGAGCAGTTCTTC CASSLTSTFNEQFF